Presented here are 20 T cell receptor beta chains from one specimen sequenced in a study of blood T cells in healthy people across ages (dated by TCRdb to 2014 to 2015). The receptor library was made with 5' RACE. The instrument given in TCRdb is Illumina HiSeq 2500. The second PCR ran for roughly 6 to 11 cycles and used a J-beta primer mix along with a sample-barcoded 5' primer. In TCRdb, the public reads were trimmed at Q25 with fastp and aligned with MiXCR, with productive beta chains retained. One record per CDR3 amino acid sequence lists the most common genes and DNA. Present in this sample are around 500,000 distinct CDR3 sequences, 45% to 55% of which were seen just once. Roughly 24% of the sample belongs to the ten largest clones. Sample: blood. The receptors stem from an elderly man in good health.

The rearrangement joins TRBV7-2 to TRBJ1-6; D remains unclear. This CDR3 contains 12 residues. Trimming removed 5 bases at V and 7 bases at J, with 6 bases between. Germline-derived CDR1 and CDR2 are SGHTA and FQGNSA. The CDR3 DNA reads as TGTGCCAGCAGCGAGACCAATTCACCCCTCCACTTT. It yields the protein CASSETNSPLHF. Full variable domain (missing parts from reference TRBV7-2 and TRBJ1-6): GAGVSQSPSNKVTEKGKDVELRCDPISGHTALYWYRQSLGQGLEFLIYFQGNSAPDKSGLPSDRFSAERTGGSVSTLTIQRTQQEDSAVYLCASSETNSPLHFGNGTRLTVT.

The chain links TRBV7-3 to TRBJ2-5; 10 nucleotides agree with TRBD2. Germline CDR1 is SGHTA and CDR2 is FQGTGA. Trimming cost V 2 bases and J 2 bases; bases outside gene matches: 5. The CDR3 is 16 amino acids. The CDR3 loop is CASSLQRGGLQETQYF. In DNA, the CDR3 is TGTGCCAGCAGCTTACAGCGGGGGGGCCTGCAAGAGACCCAGTACTTC.

The genes are TRBV6-2 or TRBV6-3 and TRBJ2-1, with 7 bases fitting TRBD1. The CDR3 is 19 residues long. After removal of 6 bases from V and 3 bases from J, the junction contained 20 bases not matched to a gene. Per germline, CDR1 MNHEY and CDR2 SVGEGT. CDR3 sequence reads: CASSESLSLQGGGYNEQFF. The CDR3 nucleotides read TGTGCCAGCAGCGAGTCCTTAAGTCTTCAAGGGGGCGGCTACAATGAGCAGTTCTTC.

The CDR3 region is CATSRDPLGSSGANVLTF. The CDR3 coding sequence is TGTGCCACCAGCAGAGACCCCTTAGGCAGCTCTGGGGCCAACGTCCTGACTTTC. The V call is TRBV15, the J call TRBJ2-6, with D unclear. This CDR3 has 18 residues. Trimming took 0 bases from V and 0 from J, leaving 12 bases between them. The germline V gene has CDR1 LNHNV and CDR2 YYDKDF (reference sequence).

Concerning this clonotype itself: A much larger clone differs from this one at a single base, so this may be a read error. This chain joins TRBV6-6 and TRBJ2-1; D call uncertain. Germline V gene lookup returns CDR1 MNHNY and CDR2 SVGAGI (reference sequence). This CDR3 region has 14 residues. Trimming left V 2 bases short and J 10 bases short, with 15 bases between. Written as DNA, the CDR3 is TGTGCCAGCAGTTACGACCCAAACACCCGCGAGCAGTTCTTC. It encodes CASSYDPNTREQFF.

This clonotype appeared a few times. The chain uses TRBV9 and TRBJ1-5, with D uncertain. CDR1 is SGDLS and CDR2 is YYNGEE in the germline V gene. The CDR3 covers 14 residues. V shed 0 bases and J shed 10 bases, with 14 bases lying between them. The CDR3 DNA reads TGTGCCAGCAGCGTAGAAACCTCAGGTAGCCCCCAGCATTTT. It yields the protein CASSVETSGSPQHF.

The V call is TRBV10-3, the J call TRBJ2-6; possibly TRBD1 for D (6 bases). Germline lookup yields CDR1 ENHRY and CDR2 SYGVKD. V shed 0 bases and J shed 4 bases, with 10 bases lying between them. The CDR3 contains 16 residues. CDR3 loop: CAISESGGTGANVLTF. DNA of the CDR3: TGTGCCATCAGTGAGTCAGGGGGAACGGGGGCCAACGTCCTGACTTTC.

This rearrangement joins TRBV5-6 to TRBJ1-5, with a tentative D call TRBD1 (5 bases). Germline CDR1 reads SGHDT; CDR2 reads YYEEEE. CDR3 length: 14 amino acids. Trimming shortened V by 0 bases and J by 6 bases, and 10 bases separated the two germline ends. CDR3 protein: CASSLGQSPQPQHF. CDR3 sequence (DNA): TGTGCCAGCAGCTTGGGACAGTCCCCTCAGCCCCAGCATTTT.

The chain links TRBV7-2 to TRBJ2-1, with 9 bases fitting TRBD2. The germline V gene has CDR1 SGHTA and CDR2 FQGNSA. The CDR3 extends over 19 amino acids. V was pared by 3 bases and J by 7 bases, with 19 bases of the junction left unmatched. CDR3 nucleotides: TGTGCCAGCAGCTTGGGCGGGACAACTCTAGCGGGGAGGACGAATGAGCAGTTCTTC. Its protein is CASSLGGTTLAGRTNEQFF.

The rearrangement joins TRBV28 to TRBJ2-7; TRBD2 agrees at 8 bases. This CDR3 has 14 residues. Germline CDR1 and CDR2: MDHEN and SYDVKM. Losses at the gene ends were 5 bases for V and 1 base for J; bases not matched to a gene: 4. DNA of the CDR3: TGTGCCAGCAGTCATACTAGCGGTTCCTACGAGCAGTACTTC. Protein product: CASSHTSGSYEQYF.

This chain's CDR3 is CASSQLAGQETQYF. CDR3 nucleotides: TGTGCCAGCAGTCAATTAGCGGGGCAAGAGACCCAGTACTTC. V gene TRBV12-3 or TRBV12-4 combines with J gene TRBJ2-5; 8 nucleotides agree with TRBD2. This CDR3 has 14 residues. With 5 bases clipped from V and 2 bases from J, the junction kept 4 bases outside the gene matches.

This clonotype was detected a few times. The gene calls are TRBV7-2 and TRBJ2-3; tentatively, D is TRBD2 (6 bases). Germline CDR1 and CDR2: SGHTA and FQGNSA. Trimming took off 4 bases at V and 1 base at J, with 9 bases between the two ends. The CDR3 runs 14 residues. The CDR3 nucleotides are TGTGCCAGCAGCTGGGGACTGGGCACAGATACGCAGTATTTT. Translation gives CASSWGLGTDTQYF.

The V and J genes are TRBV10-3 and TRBJ1-2, with D perhaps TRBD1 (5 bases). Germline V CDR1 and CDR2: ENHRY, SYGVKD. Trimming stripped 10 bases from V and 6 bases from J, with 18 bases between. The CDR3 length is 13 residues. Written as DNA, the CDR3 is TGTGCCACCCAAACCGGGACGGTCGATGGCTACACCTTC. Amino acid sequence: CATQTGTVDGYTF.

The chain is built from TRBV2 and TRBJ2-5; 10 bases map to TRBD2. V lost 4 bases to trimming and J lost 0 bases; unmatched junction nucleotides: 2. The CDR3 is 15 amino acids. Germline lookup yields CDR1 SNHLY and CDR2 FYNNEI. For the CDR3, the DNA is TGTGCCAGCAGTGGGACTAGCGGATACCAAGAGACCCAGTACTTC. This gives the protein CASSGTSGYQETQYF.

The chain carries TRBV7-9 and TRBJ1-6, with 8 bases lining up with TRBD1. Trimming at V came to 3 bases and at J to 5 bases, leaving 6 bases not matched to a gene. Germline V gene data show CDR1 as SEHNR and CDR2 as FQNEAQ (reference sequence). This CDR3 is 16 amino acids long. The CDR3 bases are TGTGCCAGCAGCTTCGGACAGGGAGGAAATAATTCACCCCTCCACTTT. Its translation is CASSFGQGGNNSPLHF.

This clonotype occurred once. This chain uses TRBV6-5 with TRBJ2-4; D is unclear. The J call may be wrong; the DNA end is better matched by TRBJ2-7. Germline CDR1 is MNHEY and CDR2 is SVGAGI. There are 18 residues in the CDR3. This chain's CDR3 is CASSYSSVGQASPYEQYF. The DNA of the CDR3 is TGTGCCAGCAGTTACTCGTCGGTCGGTCAGGCTTCCCCCTACGAGCAGTACTTC.

V is TRBV10-3 and J is TRBJ1-5, with TRBD1 matching 8 bases. This CDR3 is built from 16 residues. V was pared by 3 bases and J by 0 bases, with 4 bases of the junction left unmatched. Germline CDR1 and CDR2: ENHRY and SYGVKD. The CDR3 protein is CAISDRGPYSNQPQHF. The CDR3 DNA sequence: TGTGCCATCAGTGACAGGGGGCCTTATAGCAATCAGCCCCAGCATTTT.

For this clonotype: A junction boundary mismatches the germline segment, possibly from a read error. V and J are TRBV6-6 and TRBJ1-5; D gene unclear. The CDR3 has 13 residues. Germline assignment: CDR1 MNHNY and CDR2 SVGAGI (reference sequence). The DNA of the CDR3 is TGTGCCAGCAGATTGGGCAGCAACCAGCCCCAGCATTTT. Its protein product is CASRLGSNQPQHF.

J is TRBJ2-3 and V is TRBV14; 8 nucleotides align to TRBD2. Germline CDR1 and CDR2: SGHDN and FVKESK. The CDR3 runs 17 residues. With V trimmed by 0 bases and J by 2 bases, 7 bases remained unmatched. Here the CDR3 DNA reads TGTGCCAGCAGCCAAGACCTAGCGGGCCTAACCACAGATACGCAGTATTTT. Translated, it gives CASSQDLAGLTTDTQYF.

This clonotype occurred a few times. The chain carries TRBV4-3 and TRBJ2-3; D may match TRBD1 or TRBD2 (5 bases each). The germline gives CDR1 LGHNA, CDR2 YSLEER. The ends were cut back, 0 bases at V and 1 base at J, with 8 bases in the middle. The CDR3 sequence is 15 residues long. CDR3 DNA sequence: TGCGCCAGCAGCCAAGAAAGGGACGGCACAGATACGCAGTATTTT. As protein: CASSQERDGTDTQYF.